One and the same sample provided the 4 T cell receptor beta chains below, sequenced in a study of blood T cell repertoires in COVID-19. Generated by immunoSEQ multiplex PCR, the TCRdb table keeps only in-frame clones and is missing some. The table records about 29,000 clones, 75% to 90% of them present only once. The sequenced sample consisted of peripheral blood. All receptors derive from an elderly man with acute or convalescent COVID-19.

V usage is TRBV15 and J usage is TRBJ1-5; maybe TRBD1 (5 bases). The germline gives CDR1 LNHNV, CDR2 YYDKDF (reference sequence). Trimming cost V 3 bases and J 6 bases, with 12 bases left between them. The CDR3 totals 14 residues. CDR3 DNA sequence: TGTGCCACCAGCAGGGGGCTTAACGGTCAGCCCCAGCATTTT. Protein product: CATSRGLNGQPQHF.

The chain has TRBV10-2 and TRBJ2-7; perhaps TRBD1 as D (6 bases). This CDR3 comprises 16 residues. V was clipped by 3 bases and J by 7 bases, with 22 bases between them. Germline loops: CDR1 WSHSY, CDR2 SAAADI. CDR3 bases: TGCGCCAGCAGTGAATCCGCCGGGACAAGTCGAGCGGAGCAGTACTTC. Translating gives CASSESAGTSRAEQYF.

V gene TRBV9 combines with J gene TRBJ1-1; D unclear. Germline CDR1 SGDLS, CDR2 YYNGEE. Between the trimmed V and J ends, which lost 5 bases and 5 bases, there was a span of 16 bases. The CDR3 loop spans 14 amino acids. The CDR3 reads CASSWIQGGTEAFF. The DNA of the CDR3 is TGTGCCAGCAGTTGGATTCAAGGAGGGACTGAAGCTTTCTTT.

The chain recombines TRBV6-5 with TRBJ1-1; D perhaps matches TRBD1 (6 bases). CDR1 and CDR2 from the germline V gene are MNHEY and SVGAGI. V gave up 7 bases and J gave up 7 bases, with 16 bases separating them. CDR3 length: 13 amino acids. The CDR3: CASTSDRTLEAFF. CDR3 nucleotides: TGTGCCAGCACCTCCGACAGGACCCTTGAAGCTTTCTTT.